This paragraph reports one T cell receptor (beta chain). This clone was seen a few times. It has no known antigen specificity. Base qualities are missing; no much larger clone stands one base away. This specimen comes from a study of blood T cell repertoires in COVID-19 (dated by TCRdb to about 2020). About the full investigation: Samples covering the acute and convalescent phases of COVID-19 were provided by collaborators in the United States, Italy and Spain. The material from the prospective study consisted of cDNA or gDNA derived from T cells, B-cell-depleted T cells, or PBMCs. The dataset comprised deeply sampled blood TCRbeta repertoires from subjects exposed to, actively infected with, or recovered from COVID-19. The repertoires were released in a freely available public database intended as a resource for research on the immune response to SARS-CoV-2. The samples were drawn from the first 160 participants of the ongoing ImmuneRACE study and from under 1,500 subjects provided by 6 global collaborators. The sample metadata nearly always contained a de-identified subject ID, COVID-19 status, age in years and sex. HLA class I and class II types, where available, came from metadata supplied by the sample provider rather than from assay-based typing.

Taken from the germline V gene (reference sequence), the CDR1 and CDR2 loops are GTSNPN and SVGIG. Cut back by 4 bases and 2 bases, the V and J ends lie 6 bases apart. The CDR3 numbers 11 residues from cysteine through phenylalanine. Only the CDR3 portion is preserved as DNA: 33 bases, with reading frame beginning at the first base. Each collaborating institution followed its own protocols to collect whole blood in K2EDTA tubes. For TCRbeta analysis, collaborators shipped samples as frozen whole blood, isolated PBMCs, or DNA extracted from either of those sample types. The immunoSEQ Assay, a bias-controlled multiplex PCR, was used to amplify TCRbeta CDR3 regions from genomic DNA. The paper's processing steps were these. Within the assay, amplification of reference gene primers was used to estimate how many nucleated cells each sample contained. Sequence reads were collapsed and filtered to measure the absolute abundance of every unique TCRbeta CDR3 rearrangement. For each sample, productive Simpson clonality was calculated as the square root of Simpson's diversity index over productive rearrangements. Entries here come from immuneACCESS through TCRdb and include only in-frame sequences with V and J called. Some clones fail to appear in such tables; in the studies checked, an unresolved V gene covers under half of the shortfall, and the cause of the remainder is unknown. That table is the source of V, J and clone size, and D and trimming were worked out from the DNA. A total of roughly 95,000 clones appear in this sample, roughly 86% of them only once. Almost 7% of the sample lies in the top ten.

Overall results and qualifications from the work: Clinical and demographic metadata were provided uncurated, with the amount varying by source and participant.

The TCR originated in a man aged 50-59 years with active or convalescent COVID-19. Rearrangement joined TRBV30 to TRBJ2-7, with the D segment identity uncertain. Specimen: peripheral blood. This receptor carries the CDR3 CAWISPYEQYF. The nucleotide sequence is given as TGTGCCTGGATTAGCCCCTACGAGCAGTACTTC.